The 3 T cell receptor beta chains in this list originate from one sample, sequenced in a study of blood T cells in healthy people across ages. A second about 7 to 11 cycle PCR used barcoded and J-beta primers. TCRdb redid the calling of the 5' RACE reads with MiXCR, one entry per CDR3 protein. Of some 900,000 distinct CDR3 sequences detected, 48% appear once; the ten largest clones hold under 15%. The sample taken for sequencing was blood. Source of these receptors: a man between 25 and 39 years old in good health.

The chain carries TRBV10-3 and TRBJ2-1; TRBD1 matches at 7 bases. The CDR3 contains 16 residues. V was clipped by 2 bases and J by 6 bases; unmatched bases: 10. The germline V gene has CDR1 ENHRY and CDR2 SYGVKD. CDR3 region: CAISEEVAGGINEQFF. CDR3 nucleotide sequence: TGTGCCATCAGTGAGGAGGTGGCAGGGGGTATCAATGAGCAGTTCTTC.

This chain connects TRBV24-1 to TRBJ2-1; a weak D match, TRBD1 (5 bases). Germline V lookup: CDR1 KGHDR, CDR2 SFDVKD. The V gene lost 4 bases and the J gene lost 0 bases, with 12 bases spanning the gap. This CDR3 spans 16 amino acids. The CDR3 loop is CATSDVERGSYNEQFF. The CDR3 region has the DNA TGTGCCACCAGTGACGTTGAAAGGGGCTCCTACAATGAGCAGTTCTTC.

This clonotype occurred many times. The J gene is TRBJ2-7, the V gene TRBV7-2; D gene ambiguous. The CDR3 sequence is 12 residues long. V lost 3 bases, J lost 6 bases, and 9 bases lay in between. The germline gives CDR1 SGHTA, CDR2 FQGNSA. The chain's CDR3 is CASSFRAGEQYF. CDR3 DNA: TGTGCCAGCAGCTTTAGGGCAGGCGAGCAGTACTTC.